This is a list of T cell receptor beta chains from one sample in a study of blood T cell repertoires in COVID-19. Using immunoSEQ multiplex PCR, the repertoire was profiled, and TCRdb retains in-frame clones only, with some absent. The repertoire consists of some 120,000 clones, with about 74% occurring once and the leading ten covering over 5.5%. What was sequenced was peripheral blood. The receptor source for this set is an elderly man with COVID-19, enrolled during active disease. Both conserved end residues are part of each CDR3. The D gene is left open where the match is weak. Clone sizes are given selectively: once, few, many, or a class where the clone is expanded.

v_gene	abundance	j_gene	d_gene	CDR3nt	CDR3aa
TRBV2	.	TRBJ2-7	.	TGTGCCAGCAGTGTATTGACAGAGCAGTACTTC	CASSVLTEQYF
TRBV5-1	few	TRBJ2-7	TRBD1	TGCGCCAGCAGCGCAGACAGGGCCTACGAGCAGTACTTC	CASSADRAYEQYF
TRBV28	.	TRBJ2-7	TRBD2	TGTGCCAGTGTTGGAGCGGGAGTAAGGTACGAGCAGTACTTC	CASVGAGVRYEQYF
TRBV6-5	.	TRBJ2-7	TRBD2	TGTGCCAGCAGTCGGGGGGGGATCTACGAGCAGTACTTC	CASSRGGIYEQYF
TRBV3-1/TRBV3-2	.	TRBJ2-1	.	TGTGCCAGCAGCGGATTCACAGGGCTCTATGGCAATGAGCAGTTCTTC	CASSGFTGLYGNEQFF
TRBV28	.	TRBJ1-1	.	TGTGCCAGTACGACAGCCTTGAACACTGAAGCTTTCTTT	CASTTALNTEAFF
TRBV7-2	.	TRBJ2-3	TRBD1	TGTGCCAGCAGCTTAGCGACAGGGGTGGATACGCAGTATTTT	CASSLATGVDTQYF
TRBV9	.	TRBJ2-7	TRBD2	TGTGCCAGCAGCGAGGGACTAGCGGATACCTACGAGCAGTACTTC	CASSEGLADTYEQYF
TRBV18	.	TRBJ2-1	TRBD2	TGTGCCAGCCGACAGGGTAGCGGGAGTAATGAGCAGTTCTTC	CASRQGSGSNEQFF
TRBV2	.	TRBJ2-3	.	TGTGCCGTAGCCGCGGGGCAGTATTTT	CAVAAGQYF
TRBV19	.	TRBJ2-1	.	TGTGCCAGTAGCATAGGTCTTTACAATGAGCAGTTCTTC	CASSIGLYNEQFF
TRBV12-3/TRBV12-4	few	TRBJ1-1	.	TGTGCCAGCAGGACGACGGGGGGCACTGAAGCTTTCTTT	CASRTTGGTEAFF
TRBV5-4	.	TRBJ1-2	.	TGTGCCAGCAGCTTAACGGGACACGAACTTGGCTACACCTTC	CASSLTGHELGYTF
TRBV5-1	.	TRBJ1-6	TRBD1	TGCGCCAGCGGGCCCGGACAGGGTAATTCACCCCTCCACTTT	CASGPGQGNSPLHF